This T cell receptor (beta chain) was sequenced for a study of OX40 agonist ivuxolimab in advanced cancers. Study details: Ivuxolimab, an agonist antibody against OX40 (CD134), was given to patients. From about 23 to 85 years was the age range, with a mean of around 54 years, and nearly 85% were male. Study-level findings and limits: On average, a greater number of expanded clones characterised CD8+ T cells relative to CD4+.

In regard to this clone: Its antigen remains unidentified.

TCRdb's table, derived via immunoSEQ multiplex PCR, lists solely in-frame clones and lacks some. The sample yields roughly 80,000 clones, about 93% seen once. The origin of this receptor is an adult with an advanced solid tumor such as melanoma, head and neck, liver or kidney cancer. The material sequenced was CD4+ or CD8+ T cells sorted from blood, taken in a trial of the OX40 agonist ivuxolimab.

In DNA, the CDR3 is TGTGCCAGCGCGGGACTAGCGGGAGGAACAGATACGCAGTATTTT. Translation: CASAGLAGGTDTQYF. The V call is TRBV6-5, the J call TRBJ2-3, with 15 nucleotides matching TRBD2. Germline V gene data show CDR1 as MNHEY and CDR2 as SVGAGI. The CDR3 sequence is 15 residues long. The J segment lost 3 bases and the V segment lost 8 bases, leaving 3 bases of the junction unmatched.